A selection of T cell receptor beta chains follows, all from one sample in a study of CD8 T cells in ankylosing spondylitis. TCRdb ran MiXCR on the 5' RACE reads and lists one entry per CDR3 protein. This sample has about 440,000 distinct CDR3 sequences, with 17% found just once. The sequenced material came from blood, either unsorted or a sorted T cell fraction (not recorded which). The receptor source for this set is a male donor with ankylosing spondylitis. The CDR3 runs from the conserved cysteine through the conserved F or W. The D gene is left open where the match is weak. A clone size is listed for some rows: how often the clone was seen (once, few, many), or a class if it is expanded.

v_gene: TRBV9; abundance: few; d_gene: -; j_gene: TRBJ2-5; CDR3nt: TGTGCCAGCAGCGTAGTAGAAGAGACCCAGTACTTC; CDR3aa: CASSVVEETQYF
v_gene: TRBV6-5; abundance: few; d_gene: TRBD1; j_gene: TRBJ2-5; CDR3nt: TGTGCCAGCAGTTCGGGACAGGCGTACCAAGAGACCCAGTACTTC; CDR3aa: CASSSGQAYQETQYF
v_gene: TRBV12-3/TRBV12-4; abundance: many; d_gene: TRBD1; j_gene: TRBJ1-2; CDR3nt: TGTGCCAGCAGTTCCGGACAGGGGACTAACTATGGCTACACCTTC; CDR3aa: CASSSGQGTNYGYTF
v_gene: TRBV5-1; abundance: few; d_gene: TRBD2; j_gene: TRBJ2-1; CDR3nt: TGCGCCAGCAGCCAGGGCTCGACCGGGACTAGCGGGCCCGGTGAGCAGTTCTTC; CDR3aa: CASSQGSTGTSGPGEQFF
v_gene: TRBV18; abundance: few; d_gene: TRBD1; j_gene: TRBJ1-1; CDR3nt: TGTGCCAGCTCTTACACAGGGGGAGGGACTGAAGCTTTCTTT; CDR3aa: CASSYTGGGTEAFF
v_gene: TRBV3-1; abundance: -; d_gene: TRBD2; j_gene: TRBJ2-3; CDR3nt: TGTGCCAGCAGCTCTAGGTCGGGAGCGGGGGGCTCAGATACGCAGTATTTT; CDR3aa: CASSSRSGAGGSDTQYF
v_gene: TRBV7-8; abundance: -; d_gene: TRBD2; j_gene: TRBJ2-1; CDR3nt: TGTGCCAGCAGCTTTGGCGCGGGAGCGAGGGGTGGCAATGAGCAGTTCTTC; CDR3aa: CASSFGAGARGGNEQFF
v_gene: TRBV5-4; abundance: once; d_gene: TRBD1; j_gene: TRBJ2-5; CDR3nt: TGTGCCAGCAGCCCGGGACAGGGCGTGGAGACCCAGTACTTC; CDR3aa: CASSPGQGVETQYF
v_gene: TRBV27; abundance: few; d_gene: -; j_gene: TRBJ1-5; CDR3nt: TGTGCCAACCCCCTAGAAGGGGTTCCGAGACATCAGCCCCAGCATTTT; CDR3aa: CANPLEGVPRHQPQHF
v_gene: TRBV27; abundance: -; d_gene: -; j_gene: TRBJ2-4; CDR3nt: TGTGCCGCGTCCGTAAAAAAGGAAACCAAAAACATTCAGTACTTC; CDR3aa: CAASVKKETKNIQYF
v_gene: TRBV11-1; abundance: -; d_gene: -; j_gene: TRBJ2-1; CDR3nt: TGTGCCAGCAGCCCCTCGGGACAGGGGGCGACTAGCGGGATGGTTGAGCAGTTCTTC; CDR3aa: CASSPSGQGATSGMVEQFF
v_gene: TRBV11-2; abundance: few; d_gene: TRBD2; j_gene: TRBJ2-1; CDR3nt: TGTGCCAGCAGCATTACTAGCGGGGGGCCCTACAATGAGCAGTTCTTC; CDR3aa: CASSITSGGPYNEQFF
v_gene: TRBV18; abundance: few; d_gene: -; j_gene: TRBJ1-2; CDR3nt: TGTGCCAGCTCACCGGGTTTCCTTGGCTATGGCTACACCTTC; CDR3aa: CASSPGFLGYGYTF
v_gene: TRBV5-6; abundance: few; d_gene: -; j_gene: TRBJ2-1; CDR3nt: TGTGCCAGCAGAGAAGACGGGGCCCGTTACAATGAGCAGTTCTTC; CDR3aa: CASREDGARYNEQFF
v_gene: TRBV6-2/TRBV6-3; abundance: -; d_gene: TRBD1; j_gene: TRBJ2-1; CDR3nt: TGTGCCAGCGACAGGGGGAACTCCTACAATGAGCAGTTCTTC; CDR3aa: CASDRGNSYNEQFF
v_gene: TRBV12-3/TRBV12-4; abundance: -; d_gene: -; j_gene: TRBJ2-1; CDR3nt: TGTGCCAGCAGTTTAGGAACCAAACTAGGAGAGCAGTTCTTC; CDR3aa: CASSLGTKLGEQFF
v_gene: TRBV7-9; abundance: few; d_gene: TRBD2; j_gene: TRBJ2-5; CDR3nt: TGTGCCAGCAGCTACTCTAGCGGGGGAAAGACCCAGTACTTC; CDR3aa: CASSYSSGGKTQYF
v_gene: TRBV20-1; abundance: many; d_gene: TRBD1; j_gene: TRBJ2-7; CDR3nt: TGCAGTGCTAGTCAAGGGACAGGATCCTACGAGCAGTACTTC; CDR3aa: CSASQGTGSYEQYF
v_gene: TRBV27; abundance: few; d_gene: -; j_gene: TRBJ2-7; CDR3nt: TGTGCCAGCAGTCTCGAGTCAGGCCCCTACTACGAGCAGTACTTC; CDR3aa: CASSLESGPYYEQYF
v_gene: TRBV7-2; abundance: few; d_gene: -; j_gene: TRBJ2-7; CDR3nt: TGTGCCAGCAGCCGGGGTGGGGGATTCTCCTACGAGCAGTACTTC; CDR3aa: CASSRGGGFSYEQYF
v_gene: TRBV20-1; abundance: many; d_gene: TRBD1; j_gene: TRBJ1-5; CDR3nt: TGCAGTGCAACACCTACAGGGGTCGACAATCAGCCCCAGCATTTT; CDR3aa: CSATPTGVDNQPQHF
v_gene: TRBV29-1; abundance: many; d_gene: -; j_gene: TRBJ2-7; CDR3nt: TGCAGCGCTTTGGGTGGCTTTCCGGTGTGGGAGCAGTACTTC; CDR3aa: CSALGGFPVWEQYF
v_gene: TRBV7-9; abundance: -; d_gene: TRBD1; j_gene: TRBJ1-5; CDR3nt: TGTGCCAGCAGCATAGGACAGGCCGATAATCAGCCCCAGCATTTT; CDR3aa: CASSIGQADNQPQHF
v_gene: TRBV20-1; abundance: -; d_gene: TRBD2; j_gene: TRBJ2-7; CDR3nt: TGCAGTGCTAGAGTACCCCGGGGGGGCAGGCTATACGAGCAGTACTTC; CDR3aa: CSARVPRGGRLYEQYF
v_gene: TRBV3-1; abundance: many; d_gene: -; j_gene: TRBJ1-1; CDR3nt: TGTGCCAGCAGCCAAGAAAGACGTGAAGCTTTCTTT; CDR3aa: CASSQERREAFF
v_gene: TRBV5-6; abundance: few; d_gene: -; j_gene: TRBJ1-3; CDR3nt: TGTGCCAGCAGCTCCATGGCCGGGGGAAACACCATATATTTT; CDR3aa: CASSSMAGGNTIYF
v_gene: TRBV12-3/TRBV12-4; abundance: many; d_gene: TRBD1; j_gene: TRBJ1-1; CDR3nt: TGTGCCAGCAGTTTCAGGGGGCCGAACACTGAAGCTTTCTTT; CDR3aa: CASSFRGPNTEAFF
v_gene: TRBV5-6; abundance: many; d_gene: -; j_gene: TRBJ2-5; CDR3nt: TGTGCCAGCAGCTTGGCCGGACACCTGAGGGAAGAGACCCAGTACTTC; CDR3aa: CASSLAGHLREETQYF
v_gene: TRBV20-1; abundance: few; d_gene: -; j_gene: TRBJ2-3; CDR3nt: TGCAGTGCTAGGTACACAGATACGCAGTATTTT; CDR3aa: CSARYTDTQYF
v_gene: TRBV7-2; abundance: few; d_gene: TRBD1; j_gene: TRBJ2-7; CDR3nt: TGTGCCAGCAGCCCCTACAGGGGGATGTACGAGCAGTACTTC; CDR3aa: CASSPYRGMYEQYF
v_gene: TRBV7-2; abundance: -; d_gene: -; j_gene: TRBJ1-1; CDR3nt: TGTGCCAGCAGCCGCGGGGGGGCGAACACTGAAGCTTTCTTT; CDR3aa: CASSRGGANTEAFF
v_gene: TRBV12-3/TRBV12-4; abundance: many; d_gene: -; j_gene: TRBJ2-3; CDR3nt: TGTGCCAGCATGGTCCGGGAAGGTGATACGCAGTATTTT; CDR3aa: CASMVREGDTQYF
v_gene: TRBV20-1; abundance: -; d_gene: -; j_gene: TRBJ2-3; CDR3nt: TGCAGTGCTAGAGATGCAGCTCATACGCAGTATTTT; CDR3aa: CSARDAAHTQYF
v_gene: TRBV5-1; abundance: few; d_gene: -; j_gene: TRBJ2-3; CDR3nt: TGCGCCAGCAGCTTGGCCGATTGGGACACAGATACGCAGTATTTT; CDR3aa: CASSLADWDTDTQYF